This TCR delta chain stems from a study of human gamma delta and Vdelta1 T cells. Germline-derived CDR1 and CDR2 are TSDPSYG and QGSYDQQN (reference sequence). The CDR3 loop spans 24 amino acids. TCRdb re-called the PCR reads through CATT. The table lists some 6,100 delta-chain clones, about 40% of them singletons. This clone was seen a few times. The antigen is undetermined. The sequenced sample consisted of Vdelta1 gamma-delta T cells from blood grown in culture (DOT cells). The clonotype was recovered from a human donor in good health. The V gene is TRAV14/DV4, the J gene TRDJ1, with 11 bases aligning to TRDD3. The CDR3 DNA is TGTGCTCTGAGTGAGCCGCCTCTCCTTCCTACAGGGTTATGGGGGATACGCGTACCAGAAGGGCTCATCTTT. Amino acid sequence: CALSEPPLLPTGLWGIRVPEGLIF.